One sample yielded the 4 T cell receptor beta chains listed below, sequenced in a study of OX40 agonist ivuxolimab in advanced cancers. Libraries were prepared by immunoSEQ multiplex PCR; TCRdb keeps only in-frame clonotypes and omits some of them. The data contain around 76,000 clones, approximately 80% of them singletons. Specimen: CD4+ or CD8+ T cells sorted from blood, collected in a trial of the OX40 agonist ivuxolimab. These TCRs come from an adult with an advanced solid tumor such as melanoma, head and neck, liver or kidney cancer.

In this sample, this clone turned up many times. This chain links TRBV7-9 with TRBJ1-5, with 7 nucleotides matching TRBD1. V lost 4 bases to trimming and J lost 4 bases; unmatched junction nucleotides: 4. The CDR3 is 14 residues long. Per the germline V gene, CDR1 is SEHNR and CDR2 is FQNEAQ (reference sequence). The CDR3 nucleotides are TGTGCCAGCAGCTACGGGACAGTAAATCAGCCCCAGCATTTT. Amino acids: CASSYGTVNQPQHF.

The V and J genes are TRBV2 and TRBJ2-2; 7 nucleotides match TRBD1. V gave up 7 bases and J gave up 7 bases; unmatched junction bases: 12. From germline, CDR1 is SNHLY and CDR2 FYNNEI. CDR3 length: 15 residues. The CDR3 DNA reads TGTGCCAGCAACCCCCGGACAGGAGGCCTCGGGGAGCTGTTTTTT. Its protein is CASNPRTGGLGELFF.

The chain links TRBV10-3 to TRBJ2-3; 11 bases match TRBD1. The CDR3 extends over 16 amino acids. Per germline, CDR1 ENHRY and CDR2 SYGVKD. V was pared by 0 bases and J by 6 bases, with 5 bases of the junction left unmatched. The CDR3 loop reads CAISESLGTGGDTQYF. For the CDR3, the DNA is TGTGCCATCAGTGAGTCCCTCGGGACAGGGGGTGATACGCAGTATTTT.

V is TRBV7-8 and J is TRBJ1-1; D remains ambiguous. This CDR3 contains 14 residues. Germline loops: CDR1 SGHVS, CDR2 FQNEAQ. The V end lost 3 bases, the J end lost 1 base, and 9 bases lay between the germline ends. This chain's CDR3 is CASSLIWGNTEAFF. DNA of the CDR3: TGTGCCAGCAGCTTGATATGGGGGAACACTGAAGCTTTCTTT.